The 9 T cell receptor beta chains below were found in one sample sequenced in a study of post-analysis software for immune sequencing data. Study-level findings and limits: Roughly five TRBV segments were more frequent in patients than controls; TRBV5-6, TRBV5-1 and TRBV20-1 belonged to this group.

Their target antigens are unknown. Unique molecular identifiers featured in each of the TCR beta cDNA libraries. MiXCR, applied by TCRdb to the PCR reads, yields one record per CDR3 protein. The repertoire holds roughly 580,000 distinct CDR3 sequences, roughly 47% seen once, with roughly 1.8% in the top ten. Input material: blood. The receptors were sampled from a girl aged 10 to 17 with multiple sclerosis.

At least ten counts were recorded for this clonotype. V and J are TRBV18 and TRBJ1-2; 9 bases match TRBD1. CDR1 and CDR2 from the germline V gene are KGHSH and LQKENI. This CDR3 is built from 14 residues. The V and J ends lost 3 bases and 4 bases, in that order; junction bases with no gene match: 3. The CDR3 spells CASSPGQGLYGYTF. DNA of the CDR3: TGTGCCAGCTCACCGGGACAGGGCCTCTATGGCTACACCTTC. Looking up the rest from reference TRBV18 and TRBJ1-2 gives the full variable domain: NAGVMQNPRHLVRRRGQEARLRCSPMKGHSHVYWYRQLPEEGLKFMVYLQKENIIDESGMPKERFSAEFPKEGPSILRIQQVVRGDSAAYFCASSPGQGLYGYTFGSGTRLTVV.

The gene calls are TRBV29-1 and TRBJ2-5; D uncertain. The CDR3 spans 10 residues. The V gene's germline CDR1 is SQVTM and CDR2 ANQGSEA. V was shortened by 4 bases and J by 11 bases, with 11 bases between the two germline ends. The CDR3 spells CSVANPEQYF. DNA for the CDR3: TGCAGCGTTGCAAACCCTGAGCAGTACTTC.

This chain joins TRBV12-3 or TRBV12-4 and TRBJ1-1; no reliable D call. The V gene lost 3 bases and the J gene lost 3 bases, with 8 bases spanning the gap. The CDR3 has 13 residues. Here the CDR3 reads CASSFSSDTEAFF. DNA for the CDR3: TGTGCCAGCAGTTTTAGTAGTGACACTGAAGCTTTCTTT.

The rearrangement uses TRBV29-1 and TRBJ2-3; D gene unclear. V shed 1 base and J shed 2 bases, with 4 bases lying between them. CDR3 length: 12 amino acids. In germline, CDR1 is SQVTM, CDR2 ANQGSEA. In nucleotides, the CDR3 is TGCAGCGTTGAAGGTCCCACAGATACGCAGTATTTT. It codes for CSVEGPTDTQYF.

This chain uses TRBV5-1 with TRBJ2-2, with a possible D match to TRBD1 (6 bases). Per the germline V gene, CDR1 is SGHRS and CDR2 is YFSETQ. V was trimmed by 7 bases and J by 0 bases, leaving 19 bases between them. This CDR3 region has 17 residues. The CDR3 DNA follows: TGCGCCAGCGGAAGGACAGCCTCCCTCGCGAACACCGGGGAGCTGTTTTTT. It translates to CASGRTASLANTGELFF.

This chain links TRBV12-3 or TRBV12-4 with TRBJ2-7; D call uncertain. V lost 7 bases and J lost 6, with 19 bases in between. CDR3 length equals 14 residues. The chain's CDR3 is CASTSGLSISEQYF. In DNA, the CDR3 is TGTGCCAGCACCTCGGGCCTTTCGATCAGCGAGCAGTACTTC.

The chain carries TRBV6-6 and TRBJ2-5, with 9 bases identical to TRBD1. Trimming took 8 bases from V and 11 from J; bases not matched to a gene: 12. The V gene's germline CDR1 is MNHNY and CDR2 SVGAGI (reference sequence). The CDR3 is 13 residues long. CDR3 sequence reads: CASGPTGGREQYF. The DNA of the CDR3 is TGTGCCAGCGGTCCGACAGGGGGGAGGGAGCAGTACTTC.

The chain employs TRBV5-4 and TRBJ2-1, with 14 bases lining up with TRBD2. In germline, CDR1 is SGHNT, CDR2 YYREEE (reference sequence). The V segment lost 10 bases and the J segment 0 bases; nucleotides outside the gene matches: 6. This CDR3 region has 16 residues. The DNA of the CDR3 is TGTGCCGGGACTAGCGGGGGAGGCCACTCCTACAATGAGCAGTTCTTC. Its protein is CAGTSGGGHSYNEQFF.

In this sample, this clonotype turned up once. Since a much larger clone is just one base distant, this may be a read error. This chain connects TRBV9 to TRBJ2-4, with a tentative D call TRBD2 (5 bases). TRBJ2-5 matches the DNA end more closely, so the J call is doubtful. The CDR3 length is 14 residues. Germline V gives CDR1 SGDLS, CDR2 YYNGEE. The CDR3 sequence: CASSVASGQETQYF. The CDR3 nucleotides read TGTGCCAGCAGCGTAGCCAGCGGACAAGAGACCCAGTACTTC.